This T cell receptor beta chain came from a study of T cells after yellow fever vaccination. With V trimmed by 5 bases and J by 0 bases, 7 bases remained unmatched. Germline V gene sequence: CDR1 SGHNT, CDR2 YENEEA. The CDR3 runs 16 residues. Study observations and caveats: Almost all vaccine-responding clonotypes were not detected in the sorted memory subsets at the day 0 time point. Weaker, the secondary response peaked sooner, at day 5 versus 15.

This clonotype was found many times. A 5'RACE template-switching step, the method used to make TCR cDNA, added a universal primer site and UMIs. TCRdb redid the calling of the 5' RACE reads with MiXCR, one entry per CDR3 protein. The sample has about 32,000 distinct CDR3 sequences, 6% to 8.5% seen once. The chain carries TRBV11-3 and TRBJ2-4, with 7 bases matching TRBD2. The TCR sequence derives from a young man who received the YFV17D yellow fever vaccine. The sample in question was PBMCs, either bulk or a sorted T-cell subset (CD4+, CD8+, memory, or dextramer-sorted; not recorded which), obtained on the day of the first yellow fever vaccination. CDR3 nucleotide sequence: TGTGCCAGCAGCCTAGGGGAGGGGTCAGCCAAAAACATTCAGTACTTC. It translates to CASSLGEGSAKNIQYF.